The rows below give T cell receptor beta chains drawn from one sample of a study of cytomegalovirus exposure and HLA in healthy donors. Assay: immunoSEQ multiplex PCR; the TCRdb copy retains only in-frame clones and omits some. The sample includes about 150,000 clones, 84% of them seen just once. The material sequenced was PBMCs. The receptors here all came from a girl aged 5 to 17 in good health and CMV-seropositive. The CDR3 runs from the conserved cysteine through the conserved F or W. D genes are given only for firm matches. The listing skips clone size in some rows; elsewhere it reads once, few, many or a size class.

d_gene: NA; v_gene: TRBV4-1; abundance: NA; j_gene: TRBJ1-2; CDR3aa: CASSQVDRGDYGYTF; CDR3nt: TGCGCCAGCAGCCAAGTGGATCGCGGAGACTATGGCTACACCTTC
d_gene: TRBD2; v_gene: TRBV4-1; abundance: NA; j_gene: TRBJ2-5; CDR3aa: CASSRGTSGNQETQYF; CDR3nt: TGCGCCAGCAGCCGAGGGACTAGCGGGAACCAAGAGACCCAGTACTTC
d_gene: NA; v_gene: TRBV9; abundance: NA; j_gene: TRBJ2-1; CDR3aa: CASSVGPTEGPNNEQFF; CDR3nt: TGTGCCAGCAGCGTAGGGCCGACGGAGGGGCCTAACAATGAGCAGTTCTTC
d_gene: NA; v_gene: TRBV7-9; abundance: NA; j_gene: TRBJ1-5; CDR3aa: CASSQGSQPQHF; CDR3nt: TGTGCCAGCAGCCAAGGGAGTCAGCCCCAGCATTTT
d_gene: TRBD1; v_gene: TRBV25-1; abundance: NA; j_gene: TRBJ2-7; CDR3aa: CASTDRVYEQYF; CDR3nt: TGTGCCAGCACCGACAGGGTCTACGAGCAGTACTTC
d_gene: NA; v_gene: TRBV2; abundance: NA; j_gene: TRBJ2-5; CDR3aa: CASSELGGQYF; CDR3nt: TGTGCCAGCAGTGAATTGGGGGGCCAGTACTTC
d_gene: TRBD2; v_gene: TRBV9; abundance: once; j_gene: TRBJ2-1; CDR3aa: CASAKLAGGPNEQFF; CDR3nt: TGTGCCAGCGCAAAGCTAGCGGGGGGGCCCAATGAGCAGTTCTTC
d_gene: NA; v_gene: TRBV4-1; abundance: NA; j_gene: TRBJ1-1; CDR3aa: CASSQDPLQGKAFF; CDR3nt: TGCGCCAGCAGCCAAGATCCATTACAGGGTAAAGCTTTCTTT
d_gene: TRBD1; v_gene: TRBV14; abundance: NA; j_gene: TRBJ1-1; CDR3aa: CASSQEAGGVEFPEAFF; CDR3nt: TGTGCCAGCAGCCAAGAAGCAGGGGGCGTAGAATTTCCTGAAGCTTTCTTT
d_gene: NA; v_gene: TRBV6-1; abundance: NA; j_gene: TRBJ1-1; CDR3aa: CASSAGENTEAFF; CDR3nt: TGTGCCAGCAGTGCAGGGGAGAACACTGAAGCTTTCTTT
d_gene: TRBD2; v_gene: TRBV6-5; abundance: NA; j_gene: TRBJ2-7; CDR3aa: CASSYWSSGVSYEQYF; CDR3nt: TGTGCCAGCAGTTACTGGTCTAGCGGGGTTTCCTACGAGCAGTACTTC
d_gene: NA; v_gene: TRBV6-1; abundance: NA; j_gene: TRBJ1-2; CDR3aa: CASSEGPGAGYTF; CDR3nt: TGTGCCAGCAGTGAAGGGCCAGGGGCTGGCTACACCTTC
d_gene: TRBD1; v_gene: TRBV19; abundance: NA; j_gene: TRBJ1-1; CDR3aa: CASSIVGQGSNTEAFF; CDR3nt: TGTGCCAGTAGTATCGTGGGACAGGGTTCGAACACTGAAGCTTTCTTT
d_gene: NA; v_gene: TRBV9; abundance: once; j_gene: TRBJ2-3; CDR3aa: CASSSKTGTDTQYF; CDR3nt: TGTGCCAGCAGCTCCAAGACAGGCACAGATACGCAGTATTTT
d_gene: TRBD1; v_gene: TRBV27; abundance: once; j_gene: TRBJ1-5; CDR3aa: CASSSHRDSELYSNQPQHF; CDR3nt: TGTGCCAGCAGTTCTCACCGGGACAGCGAACTATATAGCAATCAGCCCCAGCATTTT
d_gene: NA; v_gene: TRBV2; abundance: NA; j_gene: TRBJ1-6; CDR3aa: CASSEVQSHNSPLHF; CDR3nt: TGTGCCAGCAGTGAAGTCCAGTCCCATAATTCACCCCTCCACTTT
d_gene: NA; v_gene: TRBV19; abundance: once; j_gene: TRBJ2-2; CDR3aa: CASSPGVAGELFF; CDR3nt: TGTGCCAGTAGTCCCGGAGTGGCCGGGGAGCTGTTTTTT
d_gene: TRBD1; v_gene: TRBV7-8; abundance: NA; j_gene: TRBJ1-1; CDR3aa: CASSPTDRANTEAFF; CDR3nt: TGTGCCAGCAGCCCGACAGACAGGGCGAATACTGAAGCTTTCTTT
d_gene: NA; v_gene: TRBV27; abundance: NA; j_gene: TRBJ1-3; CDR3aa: CASSFTGWSGNTIYF; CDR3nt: TGTGCCAGCAGTTTCACAGGGTGGTCTGGAAACACCATATATTTT
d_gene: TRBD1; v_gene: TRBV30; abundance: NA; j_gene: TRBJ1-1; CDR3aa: CAWRTGANTEAFF; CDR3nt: TGTGCCTGGAGGACAGGGGCGAACACTGAAGCTTTCTTT
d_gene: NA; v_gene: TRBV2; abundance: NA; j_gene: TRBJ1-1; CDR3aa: CASSESTGFYTEAFF; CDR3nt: TGTGCCAGCAGTGAAAGTACAGGGTTCTACACTGAAGCTTTCTTT
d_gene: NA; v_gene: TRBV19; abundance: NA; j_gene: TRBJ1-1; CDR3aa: CASYQDSGPFF; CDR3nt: TGTGCCAGTTACCAAGACAGTGGGCCGTTCTTT
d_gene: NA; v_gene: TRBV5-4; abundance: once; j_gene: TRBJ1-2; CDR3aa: CASTIMGGNYGYTF; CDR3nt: TGTGCCAGCACCATTATGGGGGGTAACTATGGCTACACCTTC
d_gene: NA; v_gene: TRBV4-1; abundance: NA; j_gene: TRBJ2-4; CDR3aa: CASSPRTTGTENIQYF; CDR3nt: TGCGCCAGCAGCCCCAGGACTACCGGGACAGAAAACATTCAGTACTTC
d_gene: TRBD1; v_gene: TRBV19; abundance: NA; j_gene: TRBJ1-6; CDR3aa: CASSIARQGYNSPLHF; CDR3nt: TGTGCCAGCAGTATAGCCAGACAGGGATATAATTCACCCCTCCACTTT
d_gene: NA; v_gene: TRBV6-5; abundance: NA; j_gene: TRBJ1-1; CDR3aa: CASKQDNMNTEAFF; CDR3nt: TGTGCCAGCAAACAGGACAACATGAACACTGAAGCTTTCTTT
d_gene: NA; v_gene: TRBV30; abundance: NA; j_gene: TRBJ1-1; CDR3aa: CAWSQTGGNTEAFF; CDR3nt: TGTGCCTGGAGTCAGACCGGGGGGAACACTGAAGCTTTCTTT
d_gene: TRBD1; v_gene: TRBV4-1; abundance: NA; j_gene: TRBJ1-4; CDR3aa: CASSQDFQGQGPLFATNEKLFF; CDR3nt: TGCGCCAGCAGCCAAGATTTTCAGGGACAGGGGCCACTCTTTGCAACTAATGAAAAACTGTTTTTT
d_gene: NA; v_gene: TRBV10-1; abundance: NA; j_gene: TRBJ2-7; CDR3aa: CASSEPHPQDEQYF; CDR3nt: TGCGCCAGCAGTGAGCCGCACCCCCAGGACGAGCAGTACTTC
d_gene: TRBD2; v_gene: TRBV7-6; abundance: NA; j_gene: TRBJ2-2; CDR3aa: CASSSPGLAGTGELFF; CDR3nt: TGTGCCAGCAGCTCCCCGGGACTAGCGGGGACCGGGGAGCTGTTTTTT
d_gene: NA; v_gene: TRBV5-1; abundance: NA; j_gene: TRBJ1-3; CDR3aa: CASSLTGYGNTIYF; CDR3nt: TGCGCCAGCAGCTTGACAGGGTACGGAAACACCATATATTTT
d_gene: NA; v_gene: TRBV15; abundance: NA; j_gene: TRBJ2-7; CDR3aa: CATSRDREVYEQYF; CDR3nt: TGTGCCACCAGCAGAGACAGGGAGGTTTACGAGCAGTACTTC
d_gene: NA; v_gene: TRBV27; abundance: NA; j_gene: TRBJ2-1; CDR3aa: CASSLLPLAGQSYNEQFF; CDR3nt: TGTGCCAGCAGTTTGCTACCCTTGGCGGGACAGAGCTACAATGAGCAGTTCTTC
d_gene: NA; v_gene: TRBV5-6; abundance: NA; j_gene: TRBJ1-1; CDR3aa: CASSLYQGSLNTEAFF; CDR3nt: TGTGCCAGCAGCTTGTATCAGGGGTCTTTGAACACTGAAGCTTTCTTT
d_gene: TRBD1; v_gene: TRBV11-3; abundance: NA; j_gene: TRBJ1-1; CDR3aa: CASNTWRGPGGTEAFF; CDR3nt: TGTGCCAGCAATACCTGGAGGGGGCCGGGTGGCACTGAAGCTTTCTTT
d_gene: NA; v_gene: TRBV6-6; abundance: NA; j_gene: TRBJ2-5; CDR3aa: CASIQGETQYF; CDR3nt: TGTGCCAGCATCCAGGGGGAGACCCAGTACTTC
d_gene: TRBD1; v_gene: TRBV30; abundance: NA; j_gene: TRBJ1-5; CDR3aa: CAWSPGTGLSNQPQHF; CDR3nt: TGTGCCTGGAGTCCTGGGACAGGTTTGAGCAATCAGCCCCAGCATTTT
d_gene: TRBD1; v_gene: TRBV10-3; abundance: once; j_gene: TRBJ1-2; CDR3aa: CAIRPPPGQGTNYGYTF; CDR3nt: TGTGCCATCAGGCCCCCCCCCGGACAGGGGACTAACTATGGCTACACCTTC
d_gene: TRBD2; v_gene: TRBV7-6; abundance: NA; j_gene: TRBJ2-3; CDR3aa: CASSLGRAGGTDTQYF; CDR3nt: TGTGCCAGCTCCCTGGGGCGTGCGGGGGGGACAGATACGCAGTATTTT
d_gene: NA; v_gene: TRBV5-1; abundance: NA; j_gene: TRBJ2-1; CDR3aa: CASSLSTFYNEQFF; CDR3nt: TGCGCCAGCAGCTTGAGTACTTTCTACAATGAGCAGTTCTTC
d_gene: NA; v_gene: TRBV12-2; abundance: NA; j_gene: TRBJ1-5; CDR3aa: CASRLARSGGGQPQHF; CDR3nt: TGTGCAAGTCGCTTAGCGCGATCGGGGGGCGGTCAGCCCCAGCATTTT
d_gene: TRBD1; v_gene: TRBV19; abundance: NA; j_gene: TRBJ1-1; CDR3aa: CASSPLGFQGARVTEAFF; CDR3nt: TGTGCCAGTAGCCCCCTGGGGTTCCAGGGGGCGAGGGTCACTGAAGCTTTCTTT
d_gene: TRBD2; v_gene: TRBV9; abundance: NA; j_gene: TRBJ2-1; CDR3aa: CASSAANKRLAGGPSYNEQFF; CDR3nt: TGTGCCAGCAGCGCGGCCAACAAACGACTAGCGGGGGGACCTTCCTACAATGAGCAGTTCTTC
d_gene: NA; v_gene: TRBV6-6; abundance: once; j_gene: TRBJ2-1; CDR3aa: CASTQGSYNEQFF; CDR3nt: TGTGCCAGCACCCAGGGAAGCTACAATGAGCAGTTCTTC
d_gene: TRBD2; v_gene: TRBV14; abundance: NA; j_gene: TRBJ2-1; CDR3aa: CASSQDREGRRGSSYNEQFF; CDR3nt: TGTGCCAGCAGCCAAGATCGGGAAGGAAGGCGGGGGAGCTCCTACAATGAGCAGTTCTTC
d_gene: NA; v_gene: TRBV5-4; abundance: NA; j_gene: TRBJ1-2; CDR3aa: CASSIGQRGYTF; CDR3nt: TGTGCCAGCAGCATTGGACAGCGAGGCTACACCTTC
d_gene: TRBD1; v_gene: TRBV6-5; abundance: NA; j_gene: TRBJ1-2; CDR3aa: CASSLDRGLYYGYTF; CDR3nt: TGTGCCAGCAGCCTTGACAGGGGTCTGTACTATGGCTACACCTTC
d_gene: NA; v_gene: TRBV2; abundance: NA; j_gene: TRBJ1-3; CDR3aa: CASSGNTIYF; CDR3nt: TGTGCCAGCAGTGGAAACACCATATACTTT
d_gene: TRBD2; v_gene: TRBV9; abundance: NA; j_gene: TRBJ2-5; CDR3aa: CASSVTAGGDGETQYF; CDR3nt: TGTGCCAGCAGCGTAACGGCGGGGGGCGATGGGGAGACCCAGTACTTC
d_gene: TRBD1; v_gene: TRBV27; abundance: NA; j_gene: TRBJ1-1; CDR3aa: CASSWGTGSAEAFF; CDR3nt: TGTGCCAGCAGTTGGGGGACAGGGAGCGCTGAAGCTTTCTTT
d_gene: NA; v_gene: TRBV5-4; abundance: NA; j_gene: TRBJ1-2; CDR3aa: CASSLERLGGYTF; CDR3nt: TGTGCCAGCAGCTTGGAAAGACTCGGTGGCTACACCTTC
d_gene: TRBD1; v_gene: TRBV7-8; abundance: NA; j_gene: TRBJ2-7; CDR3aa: CASSLGLWTGLLSYEQYF; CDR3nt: TGTGCCAGCAGCTTAGGGCTTTGGACAGGGCTCCTCTCCTACGAGCAGTACTTC
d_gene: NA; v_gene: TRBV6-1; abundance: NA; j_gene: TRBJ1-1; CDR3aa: CASSTGFIFSTEAFF; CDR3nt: TGTGCCAGCAGTACAGGGTTTATTTTTAGCACTGAAGCTTTCTTT
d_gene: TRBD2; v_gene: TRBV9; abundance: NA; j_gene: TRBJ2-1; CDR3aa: CASSVDSGGYNEQFF; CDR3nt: TGTGCCAGCAGCGTAGATAGCGGGGGGTACAATGAGCAGTTCTTC